What follows is one T cell receptor beta chain and its context. What antigen it recognizes has not been identified. Per-nucleotide qualities are absent, and no much larger clonotype sits a single base away. The sample comes from a study of cytomegalovirus exposure and HLA in healthy donors (dated by TCRdb to 2016 to 2017). Context from the whole study: An earlier analysis of 587 of the donors reported approximately 290 Gb of sequence data and more than 90 million unique TCR beta sequences from about 200 million T cells. Every repertoire in the discovery cohort had been generated on one and the same sequencing platform. An early release that covered roughly 600 HLA-typed donors contained 300 to 350 gigabases of sequencing data and 85 million to 100 million unique TCR sequences. Of the approximately 370 genotyped donors, less than 85% were placed in the genetic ancestry cluster associated with self-reported Caucasian donors. Rather than using new phenotypic data, the later analysis identified candidate immune exposures from TCR beta sequences and from how often those sequences occurred across donors. Across some 400 genotyped donors of the cohort, an average of about 240,000 unique TCR beta nucleotide sequences per donor were sequenced, and about a sixth of those sequences were non-productive. Typing coverage differed by locus: A, B, C, DRB1 and DQB1 were typed in roughly 629-630 donors, DQA1 in roughly 500, DPA1 in 606, and DPB1 in approximately 450. A later genetic analysis used genome-wide SNP genotypes for about 65% of the roughly 670 donors, treating that subset as a discovery cohort. Donor age, sex, ethnicity and CMV serostatus were compiled together with the repertoire data. The study profiled the T cell repertoires of hundreds of subjects by immunosequencing and related them to cytomegalovirus serostatus. The study combined high-throughput TCR immunosequencing, statistical association of individual TCRs with disease status, and machine learning to predict cytomegalovirus infection status. A later analysis re-examined previously published TCR beta repertoires from several hundred donors and added high-resolution HLA genotyping to investigate patterns of TCR occurrence. Roughly five DR-DQ haplotypes were treated as single units for association and clustering because of strong linkage in the cohort. Both class I and class II loci were covered by HLA typing, at four-digit resolution. The study aimed to test whether cataloging public T cell receptors could reveal signatures of past pathogen exposure. An earlier analysis of some 500 of the donors used high-throughput TCR beta sequencing to judge whether each TCR beta V gene segment behaved as functional or pseudogenic. Along with the approximately 650-subject first cohort, a separate validation cohort of over 90 different subjects was used.

For CDR1 and CDR2, the germline V gene lists SGHVS and FNYEAQ. Compared with germline, V lacks 1 base and J lacks 6 bases; bases without a gene match: 10. From cysteine to phenylalanine, the CDR3 is 16 amino acids long. The only DNA kept is the CDR3, 48 bases in frame from the first base. The cohort comprised several hundred healthy bone marrow donors. Cohort members were all nominally healthy when sampled, although unrecorded immune exposures were likely present. The donor was CMV seropositive and was included in the group of 250 to 300 seropositive cohort members. A peripheral blood sample was provided by each donor, and peripheral blood mononuclear cells were used for TCR beta sequencing. The Qiagen DNeasy Blood Extraction Kit was used to extract genomic DNA from the blood cell samples. Broad study findings and their caveats: Cytomegalovirus status was reported to be diagnosed by the classifier with high specificity and sensitivity in both the original and validation cohorts. While some public TCRs were present in many individuals, most TCR sequences turned up only very rarely across donors. A later analysis found that most CMV-associated TCR beta chains appeared HLA-restricted, with HLA associations seemingly driven largely by CMV exposure. HLA typing was unavailable for some donors at each locus, so association tests used only the typed subset. A cluster of highly shared sequence variants was judged likely to represent a technical artifact of the sequencing pipeline. A further reported finding was that TCR beta sequences accurately predicted the HLA-A and HLA-B alleles for most subjects in the first cohort. The presence/absence analyses assumed that sequencing depth was roughly uniform across donors, and that assumption may not be true. Linkage disequilibrium might explain the correlated functional status among segregating V segments, but an unknown experimental factor could not be excluded. Because counts were too low, roughly 17 rarely observed V segments, including chromosome 9 orphons, were left out of the earlier analysis of 587 of the donors. For the cohort, immune exposure information was limited to CMV serostatus. Only TCR beta chains were sequenced in this cohort, and the absence of alpha or paired-chain data limited detectable features. It was suggested by the authors that the approach could potentially be generalized to other disease states and immunological phenotypes. In a later analysis, several top co-occurrence clusters were reported to appear linked to parvovirus B19, influenza, CMV and Epstein-Barr virus. According to a later analysis, TCR association rates differed among HLA loci, with DRB1 alleles showing the most associated TCRs and HLA-C alleles showing the fewest. Assigning TCR associations to individual alleles was difficult when HLA alleles, especially DR and DQ, strongly co-occurred. In a later analysis, over 15,000 TCR beta sequences were associated with specific HLA alleles at a false discovery rate of 0.05. V-gene and J-gene trimming of TCR beta chains was associated with a missense DCLRE1C variant in a later genetic analysis, and the association was replicated in an independent cohort. In an earlier analysis of about 550 of the donors, most TCR beta V segments were observed in productive rearrangements about 87% or about 30% of the time, broadly matching IMGT annotations. Compared with the approximately 720-donor mean, donors in an Asian-associated ancestry cluster had fewer N-insertions in productive TCRs, according to a later genetic analysis. Three of the identified cytomegalovirus-associated TCR beta chains were confirmed in vitro to be specific for cytomegalovirus antigens. Some IMGT-functional V segments, including TRBV6-2 and TRBV6-3, could not be distinguished by the 87-base-pair reads and were therefore excluded. Compared with equally common non-associated chains, HLA-associated TCR beta chains in a later analysis were more clonally expanded and had lower generation probabilities. In the study, some 160 TCR beta chains were listed as associated with cytomegalovirus.

Library generation was performed with the immunoSEQ multiplex PCR assay. A mixture of 60 forward primers for TCR Vbeta segments and 13 reverse primers for TCR Jbeta segments was used in the multiplex PCR. A multiplex PCR assay on genomic DNA amplified the CDR3 region of rearranged TCR beta genes. On the Illumina HiSeq System, the amplified TCR beta libraries were sequenced as 87-base-pair reads. The paper's processing steps were these. Across the 640 or so repertoires, a later analysis counted tens of millions of unique TCR beta chains, about 10 million of which were shared by at least two donors. Raw reads were error-corrected and collapsed into unique sequences by a nearest-neighbor algorithm in which closely related sequences were merged to remove PCR and sequencing errors. CDR3 sequences were aligned to IMGT reference sequences to assign V, D and J gene segments. For a sequence to be retained, a match of at least six nucleotides was required to both a V gene segment and a J gene segment. Rearrangements were called productive when the CDR3 lacked stop codons and stayed in frame with V and J; all others were non-productive. Following IMGT convention, CDR3 was defined as the stretch from the second conserved V-encoded cysteine to the conserved J-encoded phenylalanine. Sequences without an unambiguous match to a single V gene segment were excluded from the earlier analysis of several hundred of the donors. In an earlier analysis of some 590 of the donors, V segments were called functional above 56.7% productive rearrangements and were called segregating when the between-donor standard deviation exceeded 5%. To diagnose cytomegalovirus status from the catalog of TCR beta chain sequences, a statistical classification framework was built. A later analysis assigned V and J genes by comparing TCR nucleotide sequences with IMGT/GENE-DB human TR gene sequences. Using the TCRdist pipeline, a later analysis assigned CDR3 sequences along with most-parsimonious VDJ recombination scenarios. In a later analysis, every TCR beta chain was defined by the combination of its CDR3 amino acid sequence and its V-gene family, and reads without a unique V-gene family were dropped. To address suspected cross-contamination and a sequencing artifact, a later analysis removed around 590 highly shared, low-generation-probability nucleotide sequences. In a later analysis, a clonal expansion index was calculated for each public chain from normalized within-repertoire ranks of inferred template counts. In a later analysis, generation probabilities were computed with a VDJ recombination model fitted to out-of-frame rearrangements, and the resulting probabilities were checked against IGoR. Hypergeometric tests were used in a later analysis to score TCR-TCR, TCR-HLA and TCR-CMV co-occurrence, with a repertoire-size bias correction applied to the TCR pairs. To estimate false discovery rates, a later analysis permuted the HLA or CMV assignments 20 times. In a later analysis, co-occurring TCRs were grouped with DBSCAN, and TCRdist sequence similarity was added when clustering was performed within HLA-allele-positive subsets. For co-occurrence clustering, repertoires with fewer than 30,000 or more than 120,000 public chains were excluded, along with five repertoires with anomalous nucleotide sharing. Here the immuneACCESS table is served through TCRdb, limited to in-frame sequences with V and J called. Missing clones are a known gap in these copies; in checked studies unresolved V genes cover under half, and the rest lacks a known reason. V and J calls and clone size come straight from that table; D and trimming were deduced from the DNA. Here the sample has some 170,000 clones; around 86% occur a single time. The ten largest make up 3.5% to 5% of the sample.

The sample taken for sequencing was PBMCs. The rearranged chain carries TRBV7-6 and TRBJ2-3, with 7 central nucleotides matching TRBD2. The receptor comes from a man aged 50 to 59 in good health and CMV-seropositive. The CDR3 protein: CASSLGTGPGGDTQYF. Read as DNA, the sequence is TGTGCCAGCAGCTTAGGGACCGGGCCCGGGGGGGATACGCAGTATTTT.